The following is a TCR beta chain sequence with its context. Its recognized antigen is unknown. No much larger clone exists at a distance of one base, and base qualities are not known. Library preparation used the immunoSEQ multiplex PCR assay. TCRdb carries this immuneACCESS record with in-frame sequences only. Its versions omit some clonotypes, under half of them owing to an unresolved V gene in the studies checked, with the rest unexplained. The sample table holds about 35,000 clones, of which around 86% were seen once. The ten largest clones take up 1.5% to 2% of the sample. These data come from a study of control samples from healthy donors and cancer patients (dated by TCRdb to the early 2020s). The sequence was obtained from a woman between 40 and 55 years old with lung cancer. Specimen: PBMCs.

This receptor carries the CDR3 CASSSVYEQYF. The nucleotides read TGTGCCAGCAGCTCCGTGTACGAGCAGTACTTC. The V and J segments used are TRBV5-5 and TRBJ2-7; no D gene call is confident. From cysteine to phenylalanine, the CDR3 is 11 amino acids long. Of all the DNA, just the CDR3 is kept, 33 bases in frame from base 1. At the junction V is shortened by 3 bases and J by 4 bases, with 5 bases in between. CDR1 and CDR2 are read off the germline V gene (reference sequence) as SGHKS and YYEKEE.